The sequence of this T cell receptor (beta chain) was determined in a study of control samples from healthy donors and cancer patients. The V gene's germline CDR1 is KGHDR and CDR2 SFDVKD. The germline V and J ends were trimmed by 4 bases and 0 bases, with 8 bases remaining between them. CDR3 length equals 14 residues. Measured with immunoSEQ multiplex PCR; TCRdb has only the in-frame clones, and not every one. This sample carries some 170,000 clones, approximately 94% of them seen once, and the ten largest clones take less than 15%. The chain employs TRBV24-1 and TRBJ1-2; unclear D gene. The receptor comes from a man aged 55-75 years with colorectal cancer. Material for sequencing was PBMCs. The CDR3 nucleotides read TGTGCCACCAGTGAACTGGGAACTAACTATGGCTACACCTTC. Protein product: CATSELGTNYGYTF.